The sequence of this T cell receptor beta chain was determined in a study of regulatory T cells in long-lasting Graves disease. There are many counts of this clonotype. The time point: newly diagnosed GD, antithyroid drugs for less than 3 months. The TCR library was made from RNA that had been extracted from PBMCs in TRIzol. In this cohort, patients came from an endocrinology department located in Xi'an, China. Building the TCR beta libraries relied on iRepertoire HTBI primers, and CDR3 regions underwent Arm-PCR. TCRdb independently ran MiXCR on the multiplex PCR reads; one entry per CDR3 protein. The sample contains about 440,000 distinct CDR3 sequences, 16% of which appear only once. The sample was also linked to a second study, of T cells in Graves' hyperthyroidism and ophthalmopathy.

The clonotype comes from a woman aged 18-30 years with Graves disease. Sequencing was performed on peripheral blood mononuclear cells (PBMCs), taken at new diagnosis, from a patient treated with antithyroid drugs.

The CDR3: CASSNGGGGNQPQHF. CDR3 DNA: TGTGCCAGCAGCAACGGAGGTGGAGGGAATCAGCCCCAGCATTTT. This sequence joins TRBV28 and TRBJ1-5, with D unclear. Between the trimmed V and J ends, which lost 6 bases and 4 bases, there was a span of 16 bases. Germline CDR1 MDHEN, CDR2 SYDVKM. The CDR3 is 15 amino acids.